One sample yielded the 15 T cell receptor beta chains listed below, sequenced in a study of T cell changes during pregnancy in multiple sclerosis (dated by TCRdb to between 2019 and 2020). Library construction relied on the immunoSEQ multiplex PCR assay. Held by TCRdb, this immuneACCESS table contains in-frame sequences only and omits some clones. Under half of the omission traces to an unresolved V gene where checked; the cause of the rest is unknown. Counted in this sample were 38,000 or so clones; approximately 94% of them appeared once. About 0.4% of the sample is in the top ten clones. This material consisted of CD4+ T cells from peripheral blood mononuclear cells, taken in the second trimester of pregnancy. The source of these receptors is a female donor with multiple sclerosis, enrolled in a pregnancy study.

The chain joins TRBV18 to TRBJ1-1, with D possibly TRBD1 on 5 matching bases. Germline loops: CDR1 KGHSH, CDR2 LQKENI. With 1 base removed from V and 0 bases from J, the gap between germline ends came to 15 bases. The CDR3 runs 17 residues. The CDR3: CASSPLWQGTLNTEAFF. The CDR3 DNA sequence: TGTGCCAGCTCACCACTTTGGCAGGGCACTTTGAACACTGAAGCTTTCTTT.

CDR3 protein: CASSPGTSGAYEQYF. CDR3 nucleotides: TGTGCCAGCAGCCCAGGGACTAGCGGGGCCTACGAGCAGTACTTC. V is TRBV4-2 and J is TRBJ2-7; 13 bases are shared with TRBD2. Germline loops: CDR1 LGHNA, CDR2 YNFKEQ. The CDR3 spans 15 residues. J was trimmed by 2 bases and V by 4 bases; bases with no gene match: 2.

This CDR3 is CASRLQGAGETQYF. The CDR3 bases are TGTGCCAGCAGGCTACAGGGGGCCGGGGAGACCCAGTACTTC. The chain uses TRBV28 and TRBJ2-5; TRBD1 matches 9 bases. The CDR3 runs 14 residues. Losses at the gene ends were 6 bases for V and 5 bases for J; bases not matched to a gene: 7. CDR1 and CDR2 (germline): MDHEN, SYDVKM.

V gene TRBV7-2 combines with J gene TRBJ1-6; D not resolved. This CDR3 has 13 amino acids. Trimming took 2 bases from V and 7 from J, leaving 6 bases between them. Germline values: CDR1 SGHTA, CDR2 FQGNSA. The CDR3: CASSLSSNSPLHF. The CDR3 nucleotides read TGTGCCAGCAGCTTATCCTCCAATTCACCCCTCCACTTT.

The chain is built from TRBV28 and TRBJ2-7, with D unclear. This CDR3 contains 14 residues. The V end lost 6 bases, the J end lost 1 base, and 13 bases lay between the germline ends. CDR1 is MDHEN, CDR2 SYDVKM, per germline. The CDR3 spells CASRGGQSSYEQYF. The DNA of the CDR3 is TGTGCCAGCAGAGGTGGGCAGTCTTCCTACGAGCAGTACTTC.

This chain uses TRBV27 with TRBJ2-2, with D hard to call. In germline, CDR1 is MNHEY, CDR2 SMNVEV (reference sequence). V was cut by 3 bases and J by 3 bases, with 11 bases left in between. CDR3 length: 15 residues. The chain's CDR3 is CASSFLSSHTGELFF. The CDR3 DNA sequence: TGTGCCAGCAGTTTTTTGTCGAGCCACACCGGGGAGCTGTTTTTT.

V and J are TRBV29-1 and TRBJ1-4; D perhaps matches TRBD1 (6 bases). Germline V CDR1 and CDR2: SQVTM, ANQGSEA. CDR3 length equals 13 residues. Between the trimmed V and J ends, which lost 5 bases and 4 bases, there was a span of 11 bases. The DNA of the CDR3 is TGCAGCGTTATACAGGGAGTTAATGAAAAACTGTTTTTT. Translated: CSVIQGVNEKLFF.

This chain uses TRBV28 with TRBJ1-2; the match to TRBD1 covers 11 bases. Germline CDR1 is MDHEN and CDR2 is SYDVKM. V was clipped by 6 bases and J by 8 bases; unmatched bases: 11. The CDR3 is 15 amino acids. The CDR3 nucleotides read TGTGCCAGCAGCTTGGACAGGGGGCATTCGGGGGGCTACACCTTC. This translates into CASSLDRGHSGGYTF.

The chain couples TRBV11-2 to TRBJ2-1, with D tentatively TRBD1 (6 bases). The V and J ends lost 4 bases and 8 bases respectively, with 21 bases between them. The germline gives CDR1 SGHAT, CDR2 FQNNGV. There are 16 residues in the CDR3. The CDR3 DNA sequence: TGTGCCAGCAGCTCCCGGCCCCTTAGTTACAGGGATGAGCAGTTCTTC. Translating it yields CASSSRPLSYRDEQFF.

As DNA, the CDR3 is TGCGCCAGCAGTGAGAACAGGGGTAATTCACCCCTCCACTTT. Its translation is CASSENRGNSPLHF. The chain recombines TRBV10-2 with TRBJ1-6, with TRBD1 matching 7 bases. Germline V gives CDR1 WSHSY, CDR2 SAAADI. Losses at the gene ends were 2 bases for V and 6 bases for J; bases not matched to a gene: 1. This CDR3 region has 14 residues.

The rearrangement joins TRBV6-1 to TRBJ2-5, with 11 bases identical to TRBD2. This CDR3 has 20 residues. Germline CDR1 MNHNS, CDR2 SASEGT. V gave up 4 bases and J gave up 4 bases; unmatched junction bases: 20. The DNA for the CDR3 is TGTGCCAGCAGTGTATTGCCCTATGGGGTAGCGGGGGGGCAAAGAGAGACCCAGTACTTC. It encodes CASSVLPYGVAGGQRETQYF.

V and J are TRBV7-9 and TRBJ1-1; TRBD1 might be the D (6 bases). V lost 1 base, J lost 2 bases, and 14 bases lay in between. This CDR3 contains 16 residues. Germline V CDR1 and CDR2: SEHNR, FQNEAQ (reference sequence). The CDR3 region is CASSLEPARGNTEAFF. DNA for the CDR3: TGTGCCAGCAGCTTAGAGCCGGCCAGGGGTAACACTGAAGCTTTCTTT.

The chain combines TRBV7-3 with TRBJ1-3; 8 bases line up with TRBD1. The germline gives CDR1 SGHTA, CDR2 FQGTGA. After removal of 2 bases from V and 2 bases from J, the junction contained 14 bases not matched to a gene. The length of the CDR3 is 19 residues. This chain's CDR3 is CASSLFPWGQGATGNTIYF. CDR3 DNA: TGTGCCAGCAGCTTATTCCCCTGGGGGCAGGGGGCTACTGGAAACACCATATATTTT.

CDR3 bases: TGCAGCGTTGTCCCGGTACAGGGGCTGGCCTATGGCTACACCTTC. Translation gives CSVVPVQGLAYGYTF. This chain connects TRBV29-1 to TRBJ1-2, with TRBD1 identical over 7 bases. From germline, CDR1 is SQVTM and CDR2 ANQGSEA. The CDR3 covers 15 residues. The V gene end was trimmed by 4 bases and the J gene end by 4 bases; junction bases not matched to a gene: 12. Supplemented by reference TRBV29-1 and TRBJ1-2, the full variable domain reads SAVISQKPSRDICQRGTSLTIQCQVDSQVTMMFWYRQQPGQSLTLIATANQGSEATYESGFVIDKFPISRPNLTFSTLTVSNMSPEDSSIYLCSVVPVQGLAYGYTFGSGTRLTVV.

Only one count was recorded for this clone. The chain employs TRBV6-5 and TRBJ1-4; 7 bases are shared with TRBD1. Germline V CDR1 and CDR2: MNHEY, SVGAGI. V lost 5 bases and J lost 7; bases outside the gene matches: 7. CDR3 length: 14 residues. CDR3 protein: CASSPTGRVEKLFF. In nucleotides, the CDR3 is TGTGCCAGCAGTCCGACAGGGCGTGTTGAAAAACTGTTTTTT.